This T cell receptor beta chain derives from a study of blood T cell repertoires in COVID-19. Turning to the study itself: From the United States, Italy and Spain came samples of acute and convalescent COVID-19. The cDNA or gDNA used as material had been derived from T cells, B-cell-depleted T cells, or PBMCs.

Original data processing: Counts of nucleated cells, estimated from reference gene primer amplification, were obtained. The assay was immunoSEQ multiplex PCR, and TCRdb's table has in-frame clones only and misses some. From that table come the V and J calls and clone size; the DNA was used to work out D and trimming. The table records nearly 300,000 clones, approximately 88% of them present only once. Trimming took 4 bases from V and 2 from J; bases not matched to a gene: 5. Germline values: CDR1 SGHKS, CDR2 YYEKEE (reference sequence). This CDR3 spans 15 amino acids. The Seattle patients, enrolled during active infection, were followed longitudinally.

The chain links TRBV5-5 to TRBJ2-7; 11 nucleotides align to TRBD2. The sequence came from a human donor with COVID-19, enrolled during active disease. The donor label of this sample is uncertain. Sequencing input: peripheral blood. CDR3 DNA sequence: TGTGCCAGCAGCCCGGGACTAGCGGAAGCCTACGAGCAGTACTTC. This sequence encodes CASSPGLAEAYEQYF.